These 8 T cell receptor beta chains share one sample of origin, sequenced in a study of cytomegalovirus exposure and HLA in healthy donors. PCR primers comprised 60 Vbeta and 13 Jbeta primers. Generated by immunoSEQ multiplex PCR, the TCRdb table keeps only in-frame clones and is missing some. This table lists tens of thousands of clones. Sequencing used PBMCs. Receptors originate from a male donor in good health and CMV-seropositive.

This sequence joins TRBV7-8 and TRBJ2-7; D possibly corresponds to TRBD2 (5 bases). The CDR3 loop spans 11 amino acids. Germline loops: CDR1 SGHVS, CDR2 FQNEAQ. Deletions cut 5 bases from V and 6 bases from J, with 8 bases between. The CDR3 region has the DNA TGTGCCAGCAGCATCGAGGGCGAGCAGTACTTC. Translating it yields CASSIEGEQYF.

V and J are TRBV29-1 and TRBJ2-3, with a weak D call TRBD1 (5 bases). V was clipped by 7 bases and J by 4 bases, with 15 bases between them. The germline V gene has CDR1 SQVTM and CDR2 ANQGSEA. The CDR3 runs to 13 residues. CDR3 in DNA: TGCAGCGGGGTGAGACTGGGGCCAGATACGCAGTATTTT. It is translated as CSGVRLGPDTQYF.

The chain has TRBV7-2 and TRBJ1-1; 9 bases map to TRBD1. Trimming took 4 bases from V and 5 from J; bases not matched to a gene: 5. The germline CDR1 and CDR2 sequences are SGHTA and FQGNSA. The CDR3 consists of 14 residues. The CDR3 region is CASSSWDRATEAFF. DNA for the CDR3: TGTGCCAGCAGCTCTTGGGACAGGGCAACTGAAGCTTTCTTT.

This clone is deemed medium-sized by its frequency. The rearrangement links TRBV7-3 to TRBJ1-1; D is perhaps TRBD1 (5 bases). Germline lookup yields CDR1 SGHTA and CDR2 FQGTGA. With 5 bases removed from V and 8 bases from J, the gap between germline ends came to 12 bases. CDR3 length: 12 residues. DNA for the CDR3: TGTGCCAGCAGCCGAGACGGGGGGGAAGCTTTCTTT. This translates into CASSRDGGEAFF.

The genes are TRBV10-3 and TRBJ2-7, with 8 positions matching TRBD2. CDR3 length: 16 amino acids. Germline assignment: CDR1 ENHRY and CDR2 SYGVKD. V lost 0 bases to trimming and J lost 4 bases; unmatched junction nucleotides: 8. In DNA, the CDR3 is TGTGCCATCAGTGAGTCGAAGTTGCAGCGGGAGTACGAGCAGTACTTC. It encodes CAISESKLQREYEQYF.

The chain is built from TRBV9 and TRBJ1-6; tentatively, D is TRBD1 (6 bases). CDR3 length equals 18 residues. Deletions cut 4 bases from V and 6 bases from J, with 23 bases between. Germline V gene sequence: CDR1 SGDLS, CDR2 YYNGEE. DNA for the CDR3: TGTGCCAGCAGCCCAAGCGTATTGGGGTTAGGGGGTAATTCACCCCTCCACTTT. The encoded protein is CASSPSVLGLGGNSPLHF. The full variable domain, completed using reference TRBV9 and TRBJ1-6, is DSGVTQTPKHLITATGQRVTLRCSPRSGDLSVYWYQQSLDQGLQFLIQYYNGEERAKGNILERFSAQQFPDLHSELNLSSLELGDSALYFCASSPSVLGLGGNSPLHFGNGTRLTVT.

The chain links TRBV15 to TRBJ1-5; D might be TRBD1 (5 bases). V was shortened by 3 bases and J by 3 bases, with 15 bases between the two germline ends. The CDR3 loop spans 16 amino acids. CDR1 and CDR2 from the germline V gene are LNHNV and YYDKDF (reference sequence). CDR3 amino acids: CATSRDETGNNQPQHF. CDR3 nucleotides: TGTGCCACCAGCAGGGATGAAACAGGAAACAATCAGCCCCAGCATTTT.

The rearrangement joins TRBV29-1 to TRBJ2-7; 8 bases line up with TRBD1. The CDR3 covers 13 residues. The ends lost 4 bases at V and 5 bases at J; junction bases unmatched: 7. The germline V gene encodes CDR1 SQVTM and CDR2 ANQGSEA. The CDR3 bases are TGCAGCGTTGTTGCAGGGGGCTCGGACGAGCAGTACTTC. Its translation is CSVVAGGSDEQYF.